The entry that follows covers one T cell receptor beta chain sequence. Its antigen is unidentified. Assay used: immunoSEQ multiplex PCR; TCRdb lists only in-frame clones, some missing. The repertoire consists of 46,000 or so clones, with roughly 94% occurring once and the leading ten covering about 0.17%. The CDR3 contains 13 residues. Germline-derived CDR1 and CDR2 are MGHDK and SYGVNS. V was cut by 8 bases and J by 9 bases, with 17 bases left in between. The sample originates from a study of human thymus T cells. Study results and limitations: Thymic and blood repertoires showed apparently biased V and J gene usage.

The sample comprised blood. This sequence was found in a girl under three years old with a congenital heart defect but otherwise immunologically healthy. The chain combines TRBV25-1 with TRBJ2-4; maybe TRBD2 (5 bases). In nucleotides, the CDR3 is TGTGCCAGCTCCGATACTAGTCGGGGCATTCAGTACTTC. Amino acids: CASSDTSRGIQYF. The full variable domain, rest sourced from reference TRBV25-1 and TRBJ2-4, is EADIYQTPRYLVIGTGKKITLECSQTMGHDKMYWYQQDPGMELHLIHYSYGVNSTEKGDLSSESTVSRIRTEHFPLTLESARPSHTSQYLCASSDTSRGIQYFGAGTRLSVL.